This T cell receptor (delta chain) originates from a study of Vδ1+ human thymocytes. Whole-study findings and limits: Thymic TRG and TRD repertoires appeared highly polyclonal, with Gaussian CDR3 length distributions. Thymic delta-chain repertoires held 15% to 20% Vdelta2 sequences and few Vdelta3, despite high sort purity.

This clone came up a few times. What it recognizes is unknown. Distinct nucleotide sequences in the sample also encode this CDR3. Sequences come from RNA converted to cDNA by reverse transcription. The CDR3 regions were amplified by multiplex PCR from V-gene primers to a constant-region primer. TCRdb fed the multiplex PCR reads into CATT to redo clone calling. The sample consists of about 25,000 delta-chain clones, under 8% of them appearing once. CDR3 length equals 19 residues. The germline gives CDR1 TSWWSYY, CDR2 QGS. After removal of 0 bases from V and 0 bases from J, the junction contained 13 bases not matched to a gene.

The source material was Vdelta1+ gamma-delta thymocytes from the thymus. Subset denoted: FACS-sorted CD3+ TCRalphabeta- TCRVdelta1+ TCRVdelta2- thymocytes. The source of this sequence is a girl under three years old who had congenital heart surgery. The chain uses TRDV1 and TRDJ1, with 7 positions matching TRDD3. The CDR3 DNA follows: TGTGCTCTTGGGGAACTAGACGAGTGGGGGAGACTGTACACCGATAAACTCATCTTT. Its protein product is CALGELDEWGRLYTDKLIF.